These 10 T cell receptor beta chains were sequenced from one sample in a study of T cells in Graves' hyperthyroidism and ophthalmopathy. RNA transcripts served as the template for amplifying TCR beta CDR3 regions. TCR CDR3 underwent first-round RT-PCR with the HTBI primer set. TCRdb re-called the multiplex PCR reads through MiXCR, storing one row per CDR3 protein. The sample has hundreds of thousands of distinct CDR3 sequences; around a sixth are singletons. Source material: blood. These receptors came from a woman aged 18-35 years with Graves' hyperthyroidism.

This sequence joins TRBV4-3 and TRBJ1-1; D is unclear. Germline V gene sequence: CDR1 LGHNA, CDR2 YSLEER. V lost 3 bases and J lost 2, with 16 bases in between. The CDR3 spans 16 residues. CDR3 region: CASSHSFRGSNTEAFF. The CDR3 bases are TGCGCCAGCAGCCACAGCTTTCGGGGATCTAACACTGAAGCTTTCTTT.

In its sample, this clonotype was seen many times. The chain links TRBV28 to TRBJ2-1, with D perhaps matching TRBD1 or TRBD2 (6 bases each). Germline CDR1 reads MDHEN; CDR2 reads SYDVKM. Trimming removed 6 bases from V and 8 bases from J, with 14 bases in between. There are 13 residues in the CDR3. CDR3 residues: CASSSGAIYEQFF. The DNA of the CDR3 is TGTGCCAGCAGCTCGGGGGCAATATATGAGCAGTTCTTC.

The genes are TRBV24-1 and TRBJ2-1; 9 bases agree with TRBD1. Germline V gives CDR1 KGHDR, CDR2 SFDVKD. Losses at the gene ends were 5 bases for V and 7 bases for J; bases not matched to a gene: 11. The CDR3 loop spans 16 amino acids. This chain's CDR3 is CATSGSTGQGWNEQFF. CDR3 nucleotide sequence: TGTGCCACCAGTGGATCCACGGGACAGGGCTGGAATGAGCAGTTCTTC.

This clonotype has more than one count but fewer than ten. This chain joins TRBV7-3 and TRBJ2-1; 7 bases align to TRBD2. The CDR3 is 15 residues long. From germline, CDR1 is SGHTA and CDR2 FQGTGA. Germline trimming cut 0 bases from V and 2 bases from J; bases unmatched to any gene: 1. The CDR3 spells CASSLTGGTYNEQFF. The CDR3 DNA is TGTGCCAGCAGCTTAACGGGGGGGACCTACAATGAGCAGTTCTTC.

This clonotype has only a few counts. The genes are TRBV4-1 and TRBJ2-7; 9 nucleotides match TRBD2. Looked up from germline, CDR1 is MGHRA and CDR2 is YSYEKL. The CDR3 totals 19 residues. V gave up 2 bases and J gave up 0 bases; unmatched junction bases: 14. The CDR3 region has the DNA TGCGCCAGCAGCCAACTAGCATCAGGACTAGCGCTGAACTCCTACGAGCAGTACTTC. This translates into CASSQLASGLALNSYEQYF.

This clonotype was counted only a few times. A much larger clone lies one base from this, so it may be a read error. This rearrangement joins TRBV12-3 or TRBV12-4 to TRBJ1-3; 7 bases are shared with TRBD1. This CDR3 spans 16 amino acids. The CDR3 bases are TGTGCCAGCAGCTACGGGACAGCCACGTCTGGAAACACCATACATTTT. Protein: CASSYGTATSGNTIHF.

This clonotype was detected ten times or more. V is TRBV28 and J is TRBJ2-7; tentative D call: TRBD1 (5 bases). CDR1 and CDR2 from the germline V gene are MDHEN and SYDVKM. The CDR3 has 14 amino acids. V was shortened by 1 base and J by 3 bases, with 10 bases between the two germline ends. The CDR3, as DNA: TGTGCCAGCAGTTTATCTCAGGGCGGCTACGAGCAGTACTTC. It codes for CASSLSQGGYEQYF.

In its sample, this clonotype was seen many times. This chain links TRBV2 with TRBJ2-5; 9 positions agree with TRBD2. Germline V gene data show CDR1 as SNHLY and CDR2 as FYNNEI. This CDR3 contains 16 residues. Unmatched junction bases numbered 8, after V lost 1 base and J lost 5 bases. The CDR3 sequence is CASSEGTSVLTETQYF. The CDR3 coding sequence is TGTGCCAGCAGTGAAGGGACTAGCGTCCTCACGGAGACCCAGTACTTC.

At least ten counts were recorded for this clonotype. The chain couples TRBV3-1 to TRBJ2-7; no reliable D call. CDR3 length: 13 residues. V was trimmed by 4 bases and J by 0 bases, leaving 7 bases between them. Germline-derived CDR1 and CDR2 are LGHDT and YNNKEL (reference sequence). The CDR3 nucleotides read TGTGCCAGCAGCCGCTTAACCTCCTACGAGCAGTACTTC. Its translation: CASSRLTSYEQYF.

The sample holds many counts of this clonotype. This rearrangement joins TRBV20-1 to TRBJ2-5; either TRBD1 or TRBD2 may supply D (6 bases each). Germline loops: CDR1 DFQATT, CDR2 SNEGSKA (reference sequence). The CDR3 is made up of 15 amino acids. Trimming removed 6 bases at V and 4 bases at J, with 21 bases between. CDR3 residues: CSARNSVRGVETQYF. In DNA form, the CDR3 reads TGCAGTGCCAGGAACTCTGTGAGGGGGGTAGAGACCCAGTACTTC.